This T cell receptor (beta chain) was sequenced during a study of cytomegalovirus exposure and HLA in healthy donors. This CDR3 spans 16 amino acids. Germline CDR1 SNHLY, CDR2 FYNNEI. The ends were cut back, 5 bases at V and 3 bases at J, with 17 bases in the middle. Overall study results and limits: Most TCRs appeared rarely, but some public TCRs recurred in many donors. Upon later analysis, HLA-associated TCR beta chains proved more clonally expanded than other, equally common chains. It was reported that TCR beta sequences correctly inferred the HLA-A and HLA-B alleles for most subjects.

In the case of this clone: Its target is unknown.

In the PCR, 60 Vbeta and 13 Jbeta primers were used. Clones were sequenced by immunoSEQ multiplex PCR, and TCRdb holds only the in-frame ones, with some missing. Of about 140,000 clones in the sample, about 82% are singletons; the top ten hold about 2.2%. The sequence derives from a man between 25 and 39 years old in good health and CMV-seronegative. This chain links TRBV2 with TRBJ1-5; D perhaps matches TRBD1 (6 bases). The sequenced sample was PBMCs. The CDR3, as DNA: TGTGCCAGCAGTCTCCAGGGGCAGGGCTCCAATCAGCCCCAGCATTTT. Residues: CASSLQGQGSNQPQHF.